This T cell receptor (beta chain) was captured by sequencing in a study of shared clonotypes between healthy human individuals. The study's findings and limits: Across subsets, estimated richness was generally greater for naive than for memory populations. Naive CD4 clonotypes were shared across several donors at about 5.2%. Generation probability values for non-shared clonotypes were lower than those for clonotypes shared by all four donors.

As to this clone: The antigen is undetermined.

CDR1 and CDR2 (germline): SQVTM, ANQGSEA. Trimming cost V 4 bases and J 0 bases, with 8 bases left between them. This CDR3 has 13 amino acids. As processed by the authors: From ImmunoSEQ came sequences covering only the junction and carrying no quality scores, so filtering differed. TCRdb keeps only in-frame clones here, not all; method: immunoSEQ multiplex PCR. The D gene and trimming were derived from the DNA, and the V and J assignments and clone size from that table. This table has about 2.4 million clones, 93% appearing once. This rearrangement joins TRBV29-1 to TRBJ2-3; tentative D call: TRBD2 (6 bases). Sample: naive CD4+ T cells from PBMCs. Stated subset: CD45RA+ positively selected. This clonotype was obtained from a man in his late teens or twenties in good health. Some clones in this sample may be carry-over from other donors' samples. In nucleotides, the CDR3 is TGCAGCGTTGCTCTAGCGAGCACAGATACGCAGTATTTT. This sequence encodes CSVALASTDTQYF.